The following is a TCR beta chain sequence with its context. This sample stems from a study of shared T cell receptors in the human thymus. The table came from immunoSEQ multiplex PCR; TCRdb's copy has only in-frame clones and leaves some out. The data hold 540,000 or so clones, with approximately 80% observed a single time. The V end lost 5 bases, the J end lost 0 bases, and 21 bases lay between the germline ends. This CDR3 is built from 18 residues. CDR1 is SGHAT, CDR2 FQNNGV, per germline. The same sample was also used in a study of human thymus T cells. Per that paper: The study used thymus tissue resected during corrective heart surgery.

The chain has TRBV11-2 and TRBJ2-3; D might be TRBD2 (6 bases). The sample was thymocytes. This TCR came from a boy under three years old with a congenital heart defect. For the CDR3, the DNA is TGTGCCAGCAGCCCCCTTCTTCGGGGACTCCCTAGCACAGATACGCAGTATTTT. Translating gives CASSPLLRGLPSTDTQYF.